Below are 12 T cell receptor beta chains sequenced from a single sample in a study of T-cell memory formation after mild COVID-19. TCRdb independently ran MiXCR on the 5' RACE reads; one entry per CDR3 protein. The table has 350,000 to 400,000 distinct CDR3 sequences, approximately 14% seen once. The sample taken for sequencing was PBMCs or a T cell subset sorted from them (not recorded which). These TCRs come from a young man who had mild COVID-19 (a few samples of this study predate the infection). Cell type and time point are not known.

The chain carries TRBV5-1 and TRBJ2-1, with D possibly TRBD2 on 6 matching bases. CDR3 length: 15 residues. The V and J ends lost 1 base and 4 bases respectively, with 12 bases between them. From germline, CDR1 is SGHRS and CDR2 YFSETQ. CDR3 amino acids: CASSLSSGIYNEQFF. The CDR3 DNA follows: TGCGCCAGCAGCTTGAGTAGCGGAATTTACAATGAGCAGTTCTTC.

The V gene is TRBV20-1, the J gene TRBJ2-1; possibly TRBD2 for D (5 bases). This CDR3 has 16 residues. Germline assignment: CDR1 DFQATT and CDR2 SNEGSKA (reference sequence). V was pared by 2 bases and J by 1 base, with 15 bases between. CDR3 sequence reads: CSARSPEGASYNEQFF. CDR3 coding DNA: TGCAGTGCTAGAAGCCCCGAGGGAGCGTCCTACAATGAGCAGTTCTTC.

This chain connects TRBV7-2 to TRBJ2-1; D may be TRBD2 (5 bases). This CDR3 spans 14 amino acids. The germline CDR1 and CDR2 sequences are SGHTA and FQGNSA. The V gene lost 0 bases and the J gene lost 5 bases, with 8 bases spanning the gap. The CDR3 bases are TGTGCCAGCAGCTTAGCCTCCGGGAACAATGAGCAGTTCTTC. As protein: CASSLASGNNEQFF. Combining the CDR3 with reference TRBV7-2 and TRBJ2-1 gives the whole variable domain GAGVSQSPSNKVTEKGKDVELRCDPISGHTALYWYRQSLGQGLEFLIYFQGNSAPDKSGLPSDRFSAERTGGSVSTLTIQRTQQEDSAVYLCASSLASGNNEQFFGPGTRLTVL.

This chain connects TRBV6-5 to TRBJ2-7; a weak D match, TRBD2 (6 bases). Germline assignment: CDR1 MNHEY and CDR2 SVGAGI. The CDR3 has 14 amino acids. Trimming removed 5 bases from V and 1 base from J, with 12 bases in between. In nucleotides, the CDR3 is TGTGCCAGCAGTATCCGTGCGGGGTCCTACGAGCAGTACTTC. Encoded protein: CASSIRAGSYEQYF.

This clonotype was seen only a few times. CDR3 loop: CASSFSTEDGYTF. CDR3 nucleotides: TGCGCCAGCAGCTTCAGCACCGAGGATGGCTACACCTTC. V gene TRBV5-1 combines with J gene TRBJ1-2; D not resolved. The CDR3 totals 13 residues. Germline V gene sequence: CDR1 SGHRS, CDR2 YFSETQ. V shed 2 bases and J shed 6 bases, with 11 bases lying between them.

The chain employs TRBV29-1 and TRBJ1-2, with TRBD1 identical over 8 bases. Per germline, CDR1 SQVTM and CDR2 ANQGSEA. Losses at the gene ends were 0 bases for V and 0 bases for J; bases not matched to a gene: 3. The CDR3 runs 15 residues. CDR3 in amino acids: CSVEETDRANYGYTF. The CDR3 DNA sequence: TGCAGCGTTGAAGAAACGGACAGGGCTAACTATGGCTACACCTTC. The variable domain in full, completed from reference TRBV29-1 and TRBJ1-2, reads SAVISQKPSRDICQRGTSLTIQCQVDSQVTMMFWYRQQPGQSLTLIATANQGSEATYESGFVIDKFPISRPNLTFSTLTVSNMSPEDSSIYLCSVEETDRANYGYTFGSGTRLTVV.

This clonotype was counted at least ten times. The chain combines TRBV20-1 with TRBJ1-2, with D maybe TRBD1 (6 bases). There are 12 residues in the CDR3. The V end was cut by 3 bases, the J end by 3 bases, with 8 bases between. Germline V gene sequence: CDR1 DFQATT, CDR2 SNEGSKA (reference sequence). The CDR3 DNA follows: TGCAGTGCTAGGAACAGGGACTATGGCTACACCTTC. Protein product: CSARNRDYGYTF.

Many counts were recorded for this clonotype. The V call is TRBV7-2, the J call TRBJ2-2, with TRBD1 matching 7 bases. Germline trimming cut 4 bases from V and 5 bases from J; bases unmatched to any gene: 7. Germline V CDR1 and CDR2: SGHTA, FQGNSA. The CDR3 runs 15 residues. The CDR3 DNA reads TGTGCCAGCAGCTCCCGGACAGGCAATACCGGGGAGCTGTTTTTT. It encodes CASSSRTGNTGELFF.

The V gene is TRBV5-1, the J gene TRBJ2-7, with D perhaps matching TRBD1 (5 bases). From germline, CDR1 is SGHRS and CDR2 YFSETQ. This CDR3 has 13 residues. V dropped 1 base and J dropped 6 bases, with 11 bases sitting between them. The CDR3 sequence is CASSLSEGAEQYF. The CDR3, as DNA: TGCGCCAGCAGCTTGAGTGAAGGGGCCGAGCAGTACTTC. Together with reference TRBV5-1 and TRBJ2-7, the CDR3 gives the full variable domain: KAGVTQTPRYLIKTRGQQVTLSCSPISGHRSVSWYQQTPGQGLQFLFEYFSETQRNKGNFPGRFSGRQFSNSRSEMNVSTLELGDSALYLCASSLSEGAEQYFGPGTRLTVT.

The chain couples TRBV9 to TRBJ2-7; TRBD1 aligns across 7 bases. In germline, CDR1 is SGDLS, CDR2 YYNGEE. J was trimmed by 3 bases and V by 0 bases; bases with no gene match: 6. The CDR3 has 15 residues. CDR3 DNA sequence: TGTGCCAGCAGCGTAGCTACAGGGGCGGACTACGAGCAGTACTTC. Its protein is CASSVATGADYEQYF.

The sample holds one count of this clonotype. The chain employs TRBV20-1 and TRBJ2-5, with 7 bases that match TRBD1. Trimming cost V 3 bases and J 4 bases; bases outside gene matches: 5. The CDR3 is made up of 13 amino acids. The V gene's germline CDR1 is DFQATT and CDR2 SNEGSKA (reference sequence). As DNA, the CDR3 is TGCAGTGCTAGTGAGGGGGCTGGAGAGACCCAGTACTTC. Translating it yields CSASEGAGETQYF.

The chain uses TRBV18 and TRBJ1-6; D might be TRBD1 (5 bases). The germline V gene encodes CDR1 KGHSH and CDR2 LQKENI. Between the trimmed V and J ends, which lost 4 bases and 7 bases, there was a span of 14 bases. The CDR3 runs 15 residues. The DNA of the CDR3 is TGTGCCAGCTCACGGAACCGGGACTTAAATTCACCCCTCCACTTT. This sequence encodes CASSRNRDLNSPLHF.